This T cell receptor (beta chain) comes out of a study of cytomegalovirus exposure and HLA in healthy donors. V gave up 5 bases and J gave up 3 bases, with 15 bases separating them. CDR1 is MNHNY and CDR2 is SVGAGI in the germline V gene (reference sequence). CDR3 size: 15 residues. Researchers ran the PCR with 60 Vbeta and 13 Jbeta primers. TCRdb keeps only in-frame clones here, not all; method: immunoSEQ multiplex PCR. The table lists under 200,000 clones, less than 85% of them singletons, with under 7.5% in the top ten. The sequencing input was PBMCs. The rearrangement links TRBV6-6 to TRBJ2-3; D uncertain. The TCR was taken from a man in his forties in good health and CMV-seronegative. The CDR3 DNA is TGTGCCAGCAGTACAACCCGCGGCGATACAGATACGCAGTATTTT. Translation: CASSTTRGDTDTQYF.